A selection of T cell receptor beta chains follows, all from one sample in a study of blood T cells in healthy people across ages. TCRdb analysed the 5' RACE reads with MiXCR anew, one entry per CDR3 protein. Here the sample spans about 690,000 distinct CDR3 sequences, roughly 41% being singletons. The sample was blood. These receptors came from a man older than 75 in good health. Both conserved end residues are part of each CDR3. A D gene is named only where the DNA matches it firmly. Part of the rows lack a size; the others show once, few, many or a class for expanded clones.

V gene	J gene	D gene	clone size	CDR3 protein	CDR3 DNA
TRBV14	TRBJ2-6	.	few	CASSQVVRANSGANVLTF	TGTGCCAGCAGCCAAGTTGTCAGGGCCAACTCTGGGGCCAACGTCCTGACTTTC
TRBV9	TRBJ1-2	.	once	CASSAQPRRGYGYTF	TGTGCCAGCAGCGCCCAACCAAGACGGGGCTATGGCTACACCTTC
TRBV20-1	TRBJ2-7	.	few	CSARVGGNEQYF	TGCAGTGCTAGAGTCGGGGGTAACGAGCAGTACTTC
TRBV24-1	TRBJ2-5	TRBD2	few	CATSDKAWGGETQYF	TGTGCCACCAGTGACAAGGCCTGGGGAGGGGAGACCCAGTACTTC
TRBV28	TRBJ2-3	TRBD2	.	CASSPGAGAGTDTQYF	TGTGCCAGCAGTCCCGGGGCGGGAGCTGGCACAGATACGCAGTATTTT
TRBV5-5	TRBJ2-1	TRBD2	.	CASSLGASGRYSYNEQFF	TGTGCCAGCAGCTTGGGGGCTAGCGGGAGATACTCCTACAATGAGCAGTTCTTC
TRBV27	TRBJ1-5	.	.	CASSFRFSNQPQHF	TGTGCCAGCAGTTTTCGTTTTAGCAATCAGCCCCAGCATTTT
TRBV6-5	TRBJ1-5	.	.	CASSYSQLNQPQHF	TGTGCCAGCAGTTACTCACAGCTTAATCAGCCCCAGCATTTT
TRBV20-1	TRBJ1-2	.	few	CSASNHRQDGYTF	TGCAGTGCTAGCAATCATAGGCAGGATGGCTACACCTTC
TRBV6-5	TRBJ2-1	TRBD1	few	CASSGDRYNEQFF	TGTGCCAGCAGTGGGGACAGATACAATGAGCAGTTCTTC
TRBV28	TRBJ2-4	TRBD2	.	CASNLAGARNIQYF	TGTGCCAGCAACCTAGCGGGAGCACGTAACATTCAGTACTTC
TRBV30	TRBJ1-6	.	.	CAWSLESSYNSPLHF	TGTGCCTGGAGTTTAGAAAGCTCCTATAATTCACCCCTCCACTTT
TRBV7-2	TRBJ2-2	.	.	CASSTMGGATITSGELFF	TGTGCCAGCAGCACCATGGGTGGGGCTACCATAACGTCCGGGGAGCTGTTTTTT
TRBV6-2/TRBV6-3	TRBJ2-7	.	few	CASSYKGTVFDEQYF	TGTGCCAGCAGTTACAAGGGGACGGTTTTTGACGAGCAGTACTTC
TRBV29-1	TRBJ2-7	TRBD1	.	CSVWGQGFYEQYF	TGCAGCGTGTGGGGACAGGGCTTCTACGAGCAGTACTTC
TRBV29-1	TRBJ2-1	TRBD2	many	CSADLAGGYNEQFF	TGCAGCGCTGACCTAGCGGGAGGGTACAATGAGCAGTTCTTC
TRBV29-1	TRBJ2-5	TRBD1	.	CSVSPTGGQETQYF	TGCAGCGTTTCCCCGACAGGGGGCCAAGAGACCCAGTACTTC
TRBV4-3	TRBJ1-1	TRBD1	.	CASSQGGGGFTEAFF	TGCGCCAGCAGCCAAGGAGGAGGGGGCTTCACTGAAGCTTTCTTT
TRBV7-2	TRBJ2-3	.	.	CASSSRVGFLSSTDTQYF	TGTGCCAGCAGCTCCCGGGTGGGGTTTCTATCTAGCACAGATACGCAGTATTTT
TRBV7-3	TRBJ2-5	.	.	CASSLTGADGQETQYF	TGTGCCAGCAGCTTAACCGGGGCAGACGGTCAAGAGACCCAGTACTTC
TRBV20-1	TRBJ2-1	.	few	CSARQGSSAYNEQFF	TGCAGTGCTAGACAGGGCAGTTCGGCCTACAATGAGCAGTTCTTC
TRBV13	TRBJ2-2	TRBD1	.	CASSSLSGTGLGELFF	TGTGCCAGCAGCTCGCTATCCGGGACAGGGTTAGGGGAGCTGTTTTTT
TRBV15	TRBJ1-3	.	.	CATSRDKSGFGNTIYF	TGTGCCACCAGCAGAGATAAATCGGGATTCGGAAACACCATATATTTT
TRBV12-3/TRBV12-4	TRBJ2-2	TRBD2	.	CASSPLAGVAGELFF	TGTGCCAGCAGCCCTCTAGCGGGGGTTGCCGGGGAGCTGTTTTTT
TRBV29-1	TRBJ2-5	TRBD1	many	CSVLPGTGGLETQYF	TGCAGCGTTCTTCCCGGGACAGGGGGTTTGGAGACCCAGTACTTC
TRBV15	TRBJ2-7	TRBD1	few	CATSSNRGYEQYF	TGTGCCACCAGCAGCAACAGGGGCTACGAGCAGTACTTC
TRBV4-3	TRBJ1-6	TRBD1	.	CASSQVRLQGGNSPLHF	TGCGCCAGCAGCCAAGTGAGACTACAGGGGGGGAATTCACCCCTCCACTTT
TRBV21-1	TRBJ2-5	.	.	CASSKDHQGAIGETQYF	TGTGCCAGCAGCAAAGACCACCAGGGGGCGATTGGAGAGACCCAGTACTTC
TRBV20-1	TRBJ1-6	.	few	CSARDRRSSYNSPLHF	TGCAGTGCTAGAGATCGCCGAAGCTCCTATAATTCACCCCTCCACTTT
TRBV6-5	TRBJ2-1	.	.	CASSYGEGDGNEQFF	TGTGCCAGCAGTTACGGGGAGGGGGACGGTAATGAGCAGTTCTTC
TRBV6-2/TRBV6-3	TRBJ1-5	TRBD1	.	CASSYSTGAGSNQPQHF	TGTGCCAGCAGTTACTCAACAGGGGCGGGGAGCAATCAGCCCCAGCATTTT
TRBV6-2/TRBV6-3	TRBJ2-6	.	few	CASTTLRRGGANVLTF	TGTGCCAGCACCACCCTCCGACGGGGCGGGGCCAACGTCCTGACTTTC